The 13 T cell receptor beta chains in this list originate from one sample, sequenced in a study of blood T cell repertoires in COVID-19. This table comes from immunoSEQ multiplex PCR, and its TCRdb copy is limited to in-frame clones, with some not included. Of about 280,000 clones in the sample, nearly 90% were seen once. The sample comprised PBMCs or T cells enriched from blood (not recorded which). These receptors came from a young woman with acute COVID-19.

This clone appeared a single time. The genes are TRBV7-2 and TRBJ1-6, with D possibly being TRBD1 (6 bases). The CDR3 is 15 amino acids. CDR1 and CDR2 (germline): SGHTA, FQGNSA. Trimming cost V 6 bases and J 6 bases, with 15 bases left between them. CDR3 residues: CASRRTASPNSPLHF. CDR3 sequence (DNA): TGTGCCAGCAGGCGGACAGCAAGTCCTAATTCACCCCTCCACTTT.

The chain employs TRBV11-2 and TRBJ2-2; TRBD2 matches 9 bases. The CDR3 is 18 amino acids. V trimming: 1 base; J trimming: 3 bases; junction bases outside the gene matches: 9. CDR1 and CDR2 (germline): SGHAT, FQNNGV. The CDR3 region has the DNA TGTGCCAGCAGCTTAGCAACGGCGGGAGGGCCTTACACCGGGGAGCTGTTTTTT. It yields the protein CASSLATAGGPYTGELFF.

This chain links TRBV7-9 with TRBJ2-7, with 9 bases lining up with TRBD2. Germline V gene data show CDR1 as SEHNR and CDR2 as FQNEAQ (reference sequence). V lost 2 bases and J lost 0; bases outside the gene matches: 8. The CDR3 is 17 amino acids. The CDR3 nucleotides are TGTGCCAGCAGCTTAATTAGAGGCGGGGGGGTCTCCTACGAGCAGTACTTC. It codes for CASSLIRGGGVSYEQYF.

The chain links TRBV7-9 to TRBJ1-2, with TRBD1 as a possible D gene (5 bases). V lost 0 bases, J lost 6 bases, and 14 bases lay in between. CDR3 length: 15 amino acids. Germline CDR1 is SEHNR and CDR2 is FQNEAQ (reference sequence). CDR3 loop: CASSLASQGPNGYTF. DNA of the CDR3: TGTGCCAGCAGCTTAGCGTCCCAGGGCCCGAATGGCTACACCTTC.

This sequence joins TRBV11-2 and TRBJ2-7, with D possibly matching TRBD2 (5 bases). The CDR3 contains 19 residues. The germline V and J ends were trimmed by 5 bases and 3 bases, with 29 bases remaining between them. Germline CDR1 SGHAT, CDR2 FQNNGV. This chain's CDR3 is CASSPAGVQDPFRFYEQYF. The CDR3 DNA follows: TGTGCCAGCAGCCCTGCCGGGGTGCAGGACCCGTTCCGGTTCTACGAGCAGTACTTC.

V usage is TRBV27 and J usage is TRBJ1-4; D might be TRBD1 (6 bases). This CDR3 is 15 amino acids long. V shed 6 bases and J shed 7 bases, with 18 bases lying between them. CDR1 and CDR2 (germline): MNHEY, SMNVEV (reference sequence). CDR3: CASSQRDTRGEKLFF. The DNA for the CDR3 is TGTGCCAGCAGCCAACGGGACACCCGGGGTGAAAAACTGTTTTTT.

This rearrangement joins TRBV5-1 to TRBJ2-3; D remains ambiguous. V lost 1 base, J lost 14 bases, and 17 bases lay in between. The V gene's germline CDR1 is SGHRS and CDR2 YFSETQ. The CDR3 is 13 residues long. CDR3 residues: CASSLFENSSPYF. CDR3 nucleotide sequence: TGCGCCAGCAGCTTGTTCGAGAACAGTTCGCCGTATTTT.

The rearrangement joins TRBV3-1 (or the pseudogene TRBV3-2) to TRBJ1-3; no clear D gene. Germline CDR1 reads LGHDT; CDR2 reads YNNKEL (reference sequence). The CDR3 is 15 amino acids. Trimming removed 2 bases from V and 4 bases from J, with 12 bases in between. DNA of the CDR3: TGTGCCAGCAGCCAACGGGGTCGGGTGGGAAACACCATATATTTT. Its translation is CASSQRGRVGNTIYF.

This chain uses TRBV7-9 with TRBJ2-1; 11 bases map to TRBD2. Germline trimming cut 5 bases from V and 4 bases from J; bases unmatched to any gene: 7. From germline, CDR1 is SEHNR and CDR2 FQNEAQ (reference sequence). The CDR3 has 16 residues. CDR3 residues: CASSRLAGGLYNEQFF. DNA of the CDR3: TGTGCCAGCAGCAGGCTAGCGGGAGGTTTGTACAATGAGCAGTTCTTC. The complete variable domain, with remaining parts taken from reference TRBV7-9 and TRBJ2-1, reads DTGVSQNPRHKITKRGQNVTFRCDPISEHNRLYWYRQTLGQGPEFLTYFQNEAQLEKSRLLSDRFSAERPKGSFSTLEIQRTEQGDSAMYLCASSRLAGGLYNEQFFGPGTRLTVL.

This clone was observed a single time. This chain uses TRBV19 with TRBJ2-7; maybe TRBD1 (5 bases). The V gene's germline CDR1 is LNHDA and CDR2 SQIVND (reference sequence). The CDR3 totals 13 residues. V was pared by 5 bases and J by 5 bases, with 13 bases between. The CDR3 DNA sequence: TGTGCCAGTAGTCCGCAGGGTGAGAACGAGCAGTACTTC. It is translated as CASSPQGENEQYF.

This clone showed up just once. The chain recombines TRBV27 with TRBJ1-1; 9 nucleotides align to TRBD1. Germline V CDR1 and CDR2: MNHEY, SMNVEV (reference sequence). The CDR3 contains 13 residues. V lost 2 bases to trimming and J lost 5 bases; unmatched junction nucleotides: 0. This CDR3 reads CASSLGTGTEAFF. The DNA of the CDR3 is TGTGCCAGCAGTTTAGGGACAGGGACTGAAGCTTTCTTT.

Concerning this clone: Other DNA sequences in this specimen translate into the identical CDR3. The chain recombines TRBV30 with TRBJ2-2; possible D gene TRBD2, 6 bases. The CDR3 is made up of 13 amino acids. Per germline, CDR1 GTSNPN and CDR2 SVGIG (reference sequence). The V end lost 0 bases, the J end lost 4 bases, and 6 bases lay between the germline ends. CDR3 sequence: CAWSVGSTGELFF. The CDR3 DNA follows: TGTGCCTGGAGTGTCGGGAGCACCGGGGAGCTGTTTTTT.

The rearrangement uses TRBV10-3 and TRBJ2-3, with TRBD2 identical over 13 bases. V gave up 6 bases and J gave up 0 bases; unmatched junction bases: 12. The CDR3 loop spans 19 amino acids. CDR1 is ENHRY, CDR2 SYGVKD, per germline. Here the CDR3 DNA reads TGTGCCATCAGGGGGACTAGCGGGACCCGGCTCGCTAGCACAGATACGCAGTATTTT. This encodes CAIRGTSGTRLASTDTQYF.